The 8 T cell receptor beta chains reported below all come from one sample, sequenced in a study of identical twins. TCRdb independently ran MiXCR on the 5' RACE reads; one entry per CDR3 protein. The sample carries 550,000 to 700,000 distinct CDR3 sequences, 21% recorded once. The sample also formed part of further work on T cells expressing NK-cell markers.

The specimen was PBMCs. These receptors were taken from a woman under 30 in good health.

This CDR3 is CASSPQRGAGGYEQYF. The DNA for the CDR3 is TGCGCCAGCAGCCCCCAACGGGGGGCAGGGGGCTACGAGCAGTACTTC. The genes are TRBV4-3 and TRBJ2-7; D possibly matches TRBD1 or TRBD2 (7 bases each). Trimming left V 4 bases short and J 3 bases short, with 19 bases between. This CDR3 contains 16 residues. Per the germline V gene, CDR1 is LGHNA and CDR2 is YSLEER.

This clonotype was seen many times. This sequence joins TRBV10-3 and TRBJ1-2, with TRBD1 as a possible D gene (5 bases). Germline V CDR1 and CDR2: ENHRY, SYGVKD. Trimming took off 7 bases at V and 7 bases at J, with 25 bases between the two ends. CDR3 length: 16 residues. This CDR3 is CAINSGSSLPGPGYTF. In nucleotides, the CDR3 is TGTGCCATCAACTCAGGCTCATCCCTCCCGGGGCCTGGCTACACCTTC.

The chain employs TRBV10-3 and TRBJ2-7; perhaps D is TRBD1 or TRBD2 (6 bases each). CDR3 length: 15 amino acids. Trimming left V 3 bases short and J 5 bases short, with 17 bases between. Germline CDR1 is ENHRY and CDR2 is SYGVKD. For the CDR3, the DNA is TGTGCCATCAGTGATCCATCCGGGGGCGAGGACGAGCAGTACTTC. Translating gives CAISDPSGGEDEQYF.

This clonotype has a handful of counts. This rearrangement joins TRBV12-3 or TRBV12-4 to TRBJ2-1, with 7 bases identical to TRBD1. The junction had 7 bases not matched to a gene; V was cut back by 8 bases and J by 15 bases. The CDR3 sequence is 10 residues long. The CDR3 region is CASARGQLFF. The CDR3 DNA is TGTGCCAGCGCAAGGGGACAGCTGTTCTTC.

Concerning this clonotype itself: This may be a read error: a much more frequent sequence differs by one nucleotide. The gene calls are TRBV12-3 or TRBV12-4 and TRBJ2-1; a weak D match, TRBD2 (5 bases). Trimming cost V 5 bases and J 10 bases, with 18 bases left between them. The CDR3 spans 14 residues. Here the CDR3 reads CASSLGRSGGEQFF. CDR3 coding DNA: TGTGCCAGCAGTCTTGGAAGGAGCGGAGGAGAGCAGTTCTTC.

The chain carries TRBV7-6 and TRBJ2-7; 11 nucleotides match TRBD2. Germline V gene lookup returns CDR1 SGHVS and CDR2 FNYEAQ. The V and J ends lost 1 base and 0 bases, in that order; junction bases with no gene match: 2. The CDR3 is 16 residues long. The CDR3 reads CASSLELAGASYEQYF. The CDR3 nucleotides are TGTGCCAGCAGCTTAGAACTAGCGGGAGCCTCCTACGAGCAGTACTTC.

This clonotype turned up a few times. This chain connects TRBV5-1 to TRBJ2-1; perhaps D is TRBD1 or TRBD2 (5 bases each). V shed 2 bases and J shed 8 bases, with 23 bases lying between them. Looked up from germline, CDR1 is SGHRS and CDR2 is YFSETQ. The CDR3 is 17 residues long. CDR3 coding DNA: TGCGCCAGCAGCTTCCGCTGGGGGAGTCAATATGCCCATGAGCAGTTCTTC. As protein: CASSFRWGSQYAHEQFF.

The chain joins TRBV5-6 to TRBJ2-2; maybe TRBD1 (5 bases). The CDR3 spans 15 residues. Trimming took off 2 bases at V and 6 bases at J, with 14 bases between the two ends. Germline assignment: CDR1 SGHDT and CDR2 YYEEEE. In DNA, the CDR3 is TGTGCCAGCAGCTTTGGTGGGGCCGGAGCCGGGGAGCTGTTTTTT. This codes for CASSFGGAGAGELFF.